The clone carrying this T cell receptor beta chain was counted once. The antigen remains undetermined. Sequenced by immunoSEQ multiplex PCR; TCRdb stores in-frame clones only, minus some. The sample consists of about 13,000 clones, 73% of them appearing once. The data are from a study of vaccination effects on CD4 cells after COVID-19. V shed 2 bases and J shed 7 bases, with 14 bases lying between them. The CDR3 covers 14 residues. The V gene's germline CDR1 is MNHNS and CDR2 SASEGT. General observations from the study: Clones induced by infection and by vaccine showed marked clonal contraction late after vaccination.

Expansion with viral peptide pools was applied to antigen-specific CD4+ T cells by the ViraFEST assay prior to sequencing. The culture ran for 10 days, and then CD4+ T cells were isolated. The person acquired a PCR-confirmed SARS-CoV-2 infection between March and December 2020. Two-dose BNT162b2 or mRNA-1273 vaccination was given to participants. The researchers cultured 1.5 million to 2 million PBMC per well with approximately 9.1 IU/ml IL-2 and roughly 9.1 ug/ml peptides. At days 3 and 7, half of the medium was exchanged for IL-2 medium. The V gene is TRBV6-1, the J gene TRBJ2-5; no definite D call. The receptor comes from a human donor who had a prior SARS-CoV-2 infection. The starting material was CD4+ T cells from PBMCs cultured with HCoV-NL63 spike peptides, obtained after COVID-19 vaccination. The CDR3 bases are TGTGCCAGCAGTGAAATAGCACCTTCGGGGACCCAGTACTTC. This codes for CASSEIAPSGTQYF.